These 29 T cell receptor beta chains came from one sample sequenced in a study of T cells after somatic rescue of genetic block. The protocol was immunoSEQ multiplex PCR, while the TCRdb copy is restricted to in-frame clones and leaves out a portion. The table shows some 15,000 clones, with approximately 71% occurring only once. The sample taken for sequencing was peripheral blood mononuclear cells (PBMCs). The receptors originated from a man younger than 35.

The genes are TRBV5-1 and TRBJ2-1, with TRBD2 identical over 12 bases. The germline V gene has CDR1 SGHRS and CDR2 YFSETQ. This CDR3 comprises 16 residues. V trimming: 4 bases; J trimming: 0 bases; junction bases outside the gene matches: 2. The DNA of the CDR3 is TGCGCCAGCAGCGTGACTAGCGGGAGCTCCTACAATGAGCAGTTCTTC. Protein product: CASSVTSGSSYNEQFF. The full variable domain, rest sourced from reference TRBV5-1 and TRBJ2-1, is KAGVTQTPRYLIKTRGQQVTLSCSPISGHRSVSWYQQTPGQGLQFLFEYFSETQRNKGNFPGRFSGRQFSNSRSEMNVSTLELGDSALYLCASSVTSGSSYNEQFFGPGTRLTVL.

V usage is TRBV28 and J usage is TRBJ2-1; D may be TRBD2 (6 bases). V dropped 7 bases and J dropped 1 base, with 11 bases sitting between them. Germline assignment: CDR1 MDHEN and CDR2 SYDVKM. The CDR3 extends over 14 amino acids. CDR3 in DNA: TGTGCCAGCACACGGAGGGGATCCTACAATGAGCAGTTCTTC. Protein sequence: CASTRRGSYNEQFF.

The J gene is TRBJ1-5, the V gene TRBV19, with D perhaps TRBD1 (5 bases). Germline V gene lookup returns CDR1 LNHDA and CDR2 SQIVND (reference sequence). Trimming left V 6 bases short and J 5 bases short, with 11 bases between. The length of the CDR3 is 13 residues. The CDR3: CASSLQAYQPQHF. The CDR3 region has the DNA TGTGCCAGTAGCTTACAGGCTTATCAGCCCCAGCATTTT.

The V gene is TRBV6-5, the J gene TRBJ1-5; D unclear. With 5 bases removed from V and 6 bases from J, the gap between germline ends came to 17 bases. Germline V gene sequence: CDR1 MNHEY, CDR2 SVGAGI. The CDR3 loop spans 15 amino acids. CDR3 region: CASSVGEGLGQPQHF. The CDR3 DNA reads TGTGCCAGCAGTGTTGGTGAGGGATTAGGTCAGCCCCAGCATTTT.

The genes are TRBV28 and TRBJ2-5; the D is unclear. The J call may be wrong; the DNA end is better matched by TRBJ2-7. This CDR3 spans 13 amino acids. Germline V CDR1 and CDR2: MDHEN, SYDVKM. The chain's CDR3 is CASSPMLGHEQYF. As DNA, the CDR3 is TGTGCCAGCAGTCCCATGTTGGGTCACGAGCAGTACTTC.

The chain couples TRBV30 to TRBJ2-3, with D perhaps matching TRBD1 (5 bases). The CDR3 sequence is 11 residues long. V lost 8 bases and J 4 bases, leaving 10 bases between the germline ends. Looked up from germline, CDR1 is GTSNPN and CDR2 is SVGIG (reference sequence). The DNA of the CDR3 is TGTGCCCTCTCCAGGGCAGATACGCAGTATTTT. Its translation: CALSRADTQYF.

The V call is TRBV9, the J call TRBJ1-4, with D perhaps matching TRBD1 (5 bases). CDR3 size: 15 residues. V lost 4 bases and J 8 bases, leaving 18 bases between the germline ends. Germline V gene sequence: CDR1 SGDLS, CDR2 YYNGEE. CDR3 coding DNA: TGTGCCAGCAGCCCTTGGGACGGACAAGGCGAAAAACTGTTTTTT. It is translated as CASSPWDGQGEKLFF.

The rearrangement joins TRBV27 to TRBJ1-1; D not certain. V was clipped by 4 bases and J by 2 bases, with 5 bases between them. The CDR3 covers 12 residues. Germline loops: CDR1 MNHEY, CDR2 SMNVEV (reference sequence). In DNA form, the CDR3 reads TGTGCCAGCAGTTCCCCAAACACTGAAGCTTTCTTT. It yields the protein CASSSPNTEAFF.

The rearrangement joins TRBV27 to TRBJ2-7; D unclear. V was shortened by 4 bases and J by 2 bases, with 12 bases between the two germline ends. The CDR3 loop spans 14 amino acids. Germline V gene lookup returns CDR1 MNHEY and CDR2 SMNVEV (reference sequence). CDR3 residues: CASSWGLGPYEQYF. CDR3 DNA sequence: TGTGCCAGCAGTTGGGGTTTAGGTCCCTACGAGCAGTACTTC.

The J gene is TRBJ1-6, the V gene TRBV7-9, with D possibly being TRBD1 (6 bases). V lost 4 bases and J 7 bases, leaving 11 bases between the germline ends. The CDR3 sequence is 14 residues long. Germline values: CDR1 SEHNR, CDR2 FQNEAQ (reference sequence). CDR3 amino acids: CASSSGTLNSPLHF. The CDR3 DNA reads TGTGCCAGCAGCTCCGGGACACTAAATTCACCCCTCCACTTT.

This clone showed up just a few times. This chain links TRBV14 with TRBJ1-1, with D perhaps matching TRBD1 (6 bases). The CDR3 is made up of 15 amino acids. Germline values: CDR1 SGHDN, CDR2 FVKESK. With 4 bases removed from V and 0 bases from J, the gap between germline ends came to 12 bases. The CDR3 DNA reads as TGTGCCAGCAGCCCATGGACAGTAATGAACACTGAAGCTTTCTTT. Translating it yields CASSPWTVMNTEAFF.

This chain links TRBV19 with TRBJ2-4; 12 nucleotides align to TRBD1. With 7 bases clipped from V and 7 bases from J, the junction kept 8 bases outside the gene matches. The germline V gene has CDR1 LNHDA and CDR2 SQIVND (reference sequence). The CDR3 is 15 amino acids. The CDR3 reads CASTRGTGGTNIQYF. CDR3 sequence (DNA): TGTGCCAGTACCCGAGGGACAGGGGGCACGAACATTCAGTACTTC. Together with reference TRBV19 and TRBJ2-4, the CDR3 gives the full variable domain: DGGITQSPKYLFRKEGQNVTLSCEQNLNHDAMYWYRQDPGQGLRLIYYSQIVNDFQKGDIAEGYSVSREKKESFPLTVTSAQKNPTAFYLCASTRGTGGTNIQYFGAGTRLSVL.

The chain couples TRBV18 to TRBJ1-1; TRBD1 aligns across 9 bases. The germline gives CDR1 KGHSH, CDR2 LQKENI. The CDR3 runs to 14 residues. Trimming took 7 bases from V and 0 from J; bases not matched to a gene: 3. The CDR3 bases are TGTGCCAGCTTAGGACAGGGGATGAACACTGAAGCTTTCTTT. Amino acids: CASLGQGMNTEAFF.

The sample holds a few counts of this clone. The chain uses TRBV6-1 and TRBJ2-1, with 12 bases matching TRBD2. Germline V lookup: CDR1 MNHNS, CDR2 SASEGT. The length of the CDR3 is 16 residues. Losses at the gene ends were 4 bases for V and 3 bases for J; bases not matched to a gene: 4. CDR3 nucleotide sequence: TGTGCCAGCAGTGGACTAGCGGGAGAAAACTACAATGAGCAGTTCTTC. Its translation is CASSGLAGENYNEQFF.

This clone was detected a few times. The rearrangement links TRBV7-8 to TRBJ2-7; the D gene is possibly TRBD2 (7 bases). Germline loops: CDR1 SGHVS, CDR2 FQNEAQ. V dropped 5 bases and J dropped 2 bases, with 19 bases sitting between them. CDR3 size: 16 residues. The CDR3 DNA reads TGTGCCAGCAGCCCTAGGGGGGGGCAGGGGACCTACGAGCAGTACTTC. This sequence encodes CASSPRGGQGTYEQYF. The variable domain in full, completed from reference TRBV7-8 and TRBJ2-7, reads GAGVSQSPRYKVAKRGQDVALRCDPISGHVSLFWYQQALGQGPEFLTYFQNEAQLDKSGLPSDRFFAERPEGSVSTLKIQRTQQEDSAVYLCASSPRGGQGTYEQYFGPGTRLTVT.

CDR3 region: CASRNLGRGEYF. The CDR3 DNA sequence: TGTGCCAGCAGGAACCTGGGACGAGGTGAATATTTT. This chain links TRBV2 with TRBJ2-3; D is tentatively TRBD1 or TRBD2 (5 bases each). The germline V gene has CDR1 SNHLY and CDR2 FYNNEI. V was cut by 6 bases and J by 15 bases, with 19 bases left in between. This CDR3 is built from 12 residues.

V gene TRBV19 combines with J gene TRBJ2-5; 8 bases are a match to TRBD2. Germline trimming cut 4 bases from V and 5 bases from J; bases unmatched to any gene: 9. CDR1 and CDR2 from the germline V gene are LNHDA and SQIVND (reference sequence). The CDR3 covers 15 residues. The DNA for the CDR3 is TGTGCCAGTAGTAGCGGACTAGCCGGGGGGGAGACCCAGTACTTC. As protein: CASSSGLAGGETQYF.

This clone is judged large. The chain links TRBV5-1 to TRBJ2-2, with D possibly called TRBD1 or TRBD2 (5 bases each). V lost 4 bases and J 1 base, leaving 14 bases between the germline ends. The CDR3 is made up of 16 amino acids. CDR1 is SGHRS, CDR2 YFSETQ, per germline. The CDR3 coding sequence is TGCGCCAGCAGCCTTGCCGGGACGGGGAACACCGGGGAGCTGTTTTTT. Translated: CASSLAGTGNTGELFF.

The CDR3 loop is CASSPRTGGNGETQYF. The CDR3 DNA reads as TGTGCCAGCAGCCCCAGGACAGGGGGCAACGGAGAGACCCAGTACTTC. This chain joins TRBV11-2 and TRBJ2-5, with 11 bases fitting TRBD1. After removal of 5 bases from V and 4 bases from J, the junction contained 9 bases not matched to a gene. This CDR3 spans 16 amino acids. The germline gives CDR1 SGHAT, CDR2 FQNNGV. Full variable domain (outside the CDR3, taken from reference TRBV11-2 and TRBJ2-5): EAGVAQSPRYKIIEKRQSVAFWCNPISGHATLYWYQQILGQGPKLLIQFQNNGVVDDSQLPKDRFSAERLKGVDSTLKIQPAKLEDSAVYLCASSPRTGGNGETQYFGPGTRLLVL.

The chain has TRBV18 and TRBJ1-1; TRBD1 is a possible D gene (5 bases). The germline gives CDR1 KGHSH, CDR2 LQKENI. The CDR3 runs to 16 residues. The V gene lost 3 bases and the J gene lost 0 bases, with 14 bases spanning the gap. The CDR3 sequence is CASSPSKGTMNTEAFF. The CDR3 DNA is TGTGCCAGCTCACCTAGTAAAGGGACCATGAACACTGAAGCTTTCTTT.

This chain uses TRBV2 with TRBJ2-5; D gene uncertain. The closer fit of TRBJ2-7 to the DNA end suggests the J call may be wrong. The CDR3 consists of 11 residues. Germline-derived CDR1 and CDR2 are SNHLY and FYNNEI. In nucleotides, the CDR3 is TGTGCCAGCAGAACATCCTACGAGCAGTACTTC. It encodes CASRTSYEQYF.

The rearrangement links TRBV5-8 to TRBJ1-6, with D unresolved. Germline-derived CDR1 and CDR2 are SGHTS and YDEGEE. Deletions cut 0 bases from V and 6 bases from J, with 10 bases between. The CDR3 loop spans 15 amino acids. Written as DNA, the CDR3 is TGTGCCAGCAGCTTGGTACTCGTTCTTAATTCACCCCTCCACTTT. This gives the protein CASSLVLVLNSPLHF.

This clone was picked up a small number of times. CDR3 region: CSVVLQSYGYTF. The CDR3 nucleotides read TGCAGCGTTGTGCTACAATCCTATGGCTACACCTTC. The rearrangement links TRBV29-1 to TRBJ1-2; no definite D call. The length of the CDR3 is 12 residues. Trimming pared 4 bases from V and 4 bases from J, leaving 10 bases between. Germline CDR1 SQVTM, CDR2 ANQGSEA.

This clone is labeled medium-sized. This chain links TRBV6-6 with TRBJ2-1; D uncertain. The CDR3 sequence is 11 residues long. Trimming shortened V by 0 bases and J by 12 bases, and 6 bases separated the two germline ends. Germline lookup yields CDR1 MNHNY and CDR2 SVGAGI (reference sequence). CDR3 nucleotides: TGTGCCAGCAGTTACTCGTGGGGGCAGTTCTTC. Residues: CASSYSWGQFF.

The rearrangement joins TRBV5-1 to TRBJ1-3, with 7 bases lining up with TRBD1. The V and J ends lost 0 bases and 7 bases, in that order; junction bases with no gene match: 7. The CDR3 has 15 residues. Germline CDR1 is SGHRS and CDR2 is YFSETQ. CDR3 residues: CASSLGQGTGNTIYF. The CDR3 region has the DNA TGCGCCAGCAGCTTGGGACAGGGTACCGGGAACACCATATATTTT.

The chain employs TRBV19 and TRBJ1-2; D possibly corresponds to TRBD1 (5 bases). The germline gives CDR1 LNHDA, CDR2 SQIVND (reference sequence). V was cut by 3 bases and J by 4 bases, with 9 bases left in between. CDR3 length equals 13 residues. The DNA of the CDR3 is TGTGCCAGTAGTATTTCGGGGCGCTATGGCTACACCTTC. Its protein is CASSISGRYGYTF.

V gene TRBV27 combines with J gene TRBJ1-4; D gene unclear. Germline CDR1 reads MNHEY; CDR2 reads SMNVEV (reference sequence). V lost 5 bases and J 5 bases, leaving 15 bases between the germline ends. The CDR3 runs to 15 residues. CDR3 nucleotide sequence: TGTGCCAGCAGTAAGGAGCAGAAGGCGAATGAAAAACTGTTTTTT. Amino acid sequence: CASSKEQKANEKLFF.

This sequence joins TRBV5-1 and TRBJ2-7; D not resolved. CDR3 length: 14 residues. Germline CDR1 and CDR2: SGHRS and YFSETQ. Between the trimmed V and J ends, which lost 3 bases and 5 bases, there was a span of 15 bases. CDR3 amino acids: CASSSMERENEQYF. CDR3 DNA sequence: TGCGCCAGCAGCTCCATGGAAAGGGAAAACGAGCAGTACTTC.

V is TRBV30 and J is TRBJ1-6; possibly TRBD1 for D (6 bases). The CDR3 extends over 16 amino acids. Per the germline V gene, CDR1 is GTSNPN and CDR2 is SVGIG (reference sequence). Trimming took 0 bases from V and 8 from J, leaving 17 bases between them. This CDR3 reads CAWSVRQGKLHSPLHF. CDR3 nucleotide sequence: TGTGCCTGGAGTGTACGTCAGGGGAAGTTGCATTCACCCCTCCACTTT.